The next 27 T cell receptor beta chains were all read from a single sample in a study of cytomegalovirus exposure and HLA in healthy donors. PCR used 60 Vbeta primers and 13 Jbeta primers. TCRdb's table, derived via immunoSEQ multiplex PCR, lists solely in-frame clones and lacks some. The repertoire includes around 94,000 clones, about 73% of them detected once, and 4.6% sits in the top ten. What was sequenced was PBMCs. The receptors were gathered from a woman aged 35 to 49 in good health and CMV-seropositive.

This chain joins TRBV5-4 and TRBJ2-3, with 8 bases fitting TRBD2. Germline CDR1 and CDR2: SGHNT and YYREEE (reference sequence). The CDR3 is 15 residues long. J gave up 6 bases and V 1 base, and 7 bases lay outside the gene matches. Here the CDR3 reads CASSLPGLAVDTQYF. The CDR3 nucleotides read TGTGCCAGCAGCTTGCCCGGACTAGCAGTTGATACGCAGTATTTT.

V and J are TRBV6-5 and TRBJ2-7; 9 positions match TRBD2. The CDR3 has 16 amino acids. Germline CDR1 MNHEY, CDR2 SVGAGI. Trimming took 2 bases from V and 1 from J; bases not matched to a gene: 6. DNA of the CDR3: TGTGCCAGCAGTTACGGCGCTAGCGGGACATCCTACGAGCAGTACTTC. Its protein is CASSYGASGTSYEQYF.

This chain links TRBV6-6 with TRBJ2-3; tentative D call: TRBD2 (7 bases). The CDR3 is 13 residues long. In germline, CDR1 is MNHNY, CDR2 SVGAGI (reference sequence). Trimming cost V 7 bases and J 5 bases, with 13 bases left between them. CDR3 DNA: TGTGCCAGCATCGGGGGGCAGGGAGATACGCAGTATTTT. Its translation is CASIGGQGDTQYF.

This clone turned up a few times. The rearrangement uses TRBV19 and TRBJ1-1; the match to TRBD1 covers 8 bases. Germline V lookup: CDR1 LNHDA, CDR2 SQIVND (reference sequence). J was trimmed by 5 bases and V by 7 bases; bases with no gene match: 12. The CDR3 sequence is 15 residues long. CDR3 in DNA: TGTGCCAGTACCCGGACGCAGGGGGCTGGGACTGAAGCTTTCTTT. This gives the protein CASTRTQGAGTEAFF. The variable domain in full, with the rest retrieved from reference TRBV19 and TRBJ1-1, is DGGITQSPKYLFRKEGQNVTLSCEQNLNHDAMYWYRQDPGQGLRLIYYSQIVNDFQKGDIAEGYSVSREKKESFPLTVTSAQKNPTAFYLCASTRTQGAGTEAFFGQGTRLTVV.

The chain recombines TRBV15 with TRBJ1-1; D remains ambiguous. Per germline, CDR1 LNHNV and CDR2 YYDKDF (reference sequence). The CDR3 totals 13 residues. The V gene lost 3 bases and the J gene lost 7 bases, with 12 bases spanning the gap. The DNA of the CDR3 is TGTGCCACCAGCAGTCAGGAGGGCCTTGAAGCTTTCTTT. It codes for CATSSQEGLEAFF.

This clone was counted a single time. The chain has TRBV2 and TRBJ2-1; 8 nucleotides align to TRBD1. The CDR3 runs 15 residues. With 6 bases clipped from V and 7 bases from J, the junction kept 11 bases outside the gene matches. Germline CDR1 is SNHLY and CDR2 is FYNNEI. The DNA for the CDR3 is TGTGCCAGCAGGGCAGGGGGCGGATATTGGAATGAGCAGTTCTTC. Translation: CASRAGGGYWNEQFF.

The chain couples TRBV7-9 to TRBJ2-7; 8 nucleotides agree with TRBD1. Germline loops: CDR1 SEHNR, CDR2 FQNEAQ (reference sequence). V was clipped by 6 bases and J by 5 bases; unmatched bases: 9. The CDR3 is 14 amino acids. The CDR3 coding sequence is TGTGCCAGCAGTCCGGACAGGGCGTCCCACGAGCAGTACTTC. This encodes CASSPDRASHEQYF.

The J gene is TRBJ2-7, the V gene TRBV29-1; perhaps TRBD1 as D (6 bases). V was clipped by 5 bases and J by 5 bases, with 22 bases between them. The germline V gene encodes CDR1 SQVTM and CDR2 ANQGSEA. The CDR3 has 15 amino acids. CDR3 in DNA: TGCAGCGTTTCTCATCCCGAGCAGGGGCCGAACGAGCAGTACTTC. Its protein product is CSVSHPEQGPNEQYF.

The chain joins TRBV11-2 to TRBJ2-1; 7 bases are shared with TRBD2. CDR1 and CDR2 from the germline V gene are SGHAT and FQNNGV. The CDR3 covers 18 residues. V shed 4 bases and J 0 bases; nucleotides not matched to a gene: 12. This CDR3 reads CASSSGRLAGVSYNEQFF. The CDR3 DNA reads TGTGCCAGCAGCTCGGGTCGGTTGGCGGGGGTCTCCTACAATGAGCAGTTCTTC.

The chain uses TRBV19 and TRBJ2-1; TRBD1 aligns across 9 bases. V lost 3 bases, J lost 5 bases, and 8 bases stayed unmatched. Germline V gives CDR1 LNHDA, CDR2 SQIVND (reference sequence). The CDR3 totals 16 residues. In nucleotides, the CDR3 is TGTGCCAGTAGTATGCTTCGGAGGGACAGGGACAATGAGCAGTTCTTC. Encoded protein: CASSMLRRDRDNEQFF.

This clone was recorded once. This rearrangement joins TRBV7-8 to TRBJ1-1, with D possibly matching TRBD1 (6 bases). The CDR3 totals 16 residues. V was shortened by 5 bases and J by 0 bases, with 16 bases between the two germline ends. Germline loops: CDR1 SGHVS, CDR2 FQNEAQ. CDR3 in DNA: TGTGCCAGCAGCCTAGGAGGGCGACAGGTGAACACTGAAGCTTTCTTT. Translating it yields CASSLGGRQVNTEAFF.

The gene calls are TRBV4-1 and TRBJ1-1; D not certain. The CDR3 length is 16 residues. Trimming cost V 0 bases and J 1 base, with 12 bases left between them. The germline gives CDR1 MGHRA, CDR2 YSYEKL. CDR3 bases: TGCGCCAGCAGCCAAGATAAGGAGACTTGGAACACTGAAGCTTTCTTT. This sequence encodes CASSQDKETWNTEAFF.

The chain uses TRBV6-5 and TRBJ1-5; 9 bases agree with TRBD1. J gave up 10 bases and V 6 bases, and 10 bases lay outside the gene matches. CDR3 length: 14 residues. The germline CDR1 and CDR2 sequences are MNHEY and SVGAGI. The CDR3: CASRGTGGPFPQHF. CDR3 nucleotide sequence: TGTGCCAGCAGGGGAACAGGGGGCCCTTTCCCCCAGCATTTT.

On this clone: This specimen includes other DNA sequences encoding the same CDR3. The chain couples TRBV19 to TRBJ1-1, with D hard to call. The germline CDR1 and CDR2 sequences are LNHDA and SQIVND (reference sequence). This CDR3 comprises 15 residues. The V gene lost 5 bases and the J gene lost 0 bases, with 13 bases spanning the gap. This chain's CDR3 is CASSLSGRMNTEAFF. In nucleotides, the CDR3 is TGTGCCAGTAGTTTGAGCGGACGAATGAACACTGAAGCTTTCTTT.

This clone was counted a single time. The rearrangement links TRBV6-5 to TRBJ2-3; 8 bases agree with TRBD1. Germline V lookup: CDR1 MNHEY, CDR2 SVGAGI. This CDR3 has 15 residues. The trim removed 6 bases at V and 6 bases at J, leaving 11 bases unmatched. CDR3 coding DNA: TGTGCCAGCAGCCCGACAGGGGCGAGGGGGGATACGCAGTATTTT. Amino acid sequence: CASSPTGARGDTQYF.

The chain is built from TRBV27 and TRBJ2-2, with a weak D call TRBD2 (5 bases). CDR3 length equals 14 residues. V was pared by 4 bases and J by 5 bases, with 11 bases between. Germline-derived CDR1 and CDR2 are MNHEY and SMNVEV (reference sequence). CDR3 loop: CASSWTWATGELFF. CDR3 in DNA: TGTGCCAGCAGTTGGACTTGGGCAACCGGGGAGCTGTTTTTT.

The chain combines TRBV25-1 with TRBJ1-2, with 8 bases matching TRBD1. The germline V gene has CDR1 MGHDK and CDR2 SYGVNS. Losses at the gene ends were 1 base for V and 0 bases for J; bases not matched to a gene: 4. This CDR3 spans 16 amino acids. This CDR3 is CASSEFDRGPNYGYTF. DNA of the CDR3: TGTGCCAGCAGTGAATTCGACAGGGGTCCTAACTATGGCTACACCTTC.

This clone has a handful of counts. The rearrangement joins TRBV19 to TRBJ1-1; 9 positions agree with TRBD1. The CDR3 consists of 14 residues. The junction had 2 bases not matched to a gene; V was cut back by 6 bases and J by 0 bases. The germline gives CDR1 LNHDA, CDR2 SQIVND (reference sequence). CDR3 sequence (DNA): TGTGCCAGTAGAGGGGACAGGGTGAACACTGAAGCTTTCTTT. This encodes CASRGDRVNTEAFF.

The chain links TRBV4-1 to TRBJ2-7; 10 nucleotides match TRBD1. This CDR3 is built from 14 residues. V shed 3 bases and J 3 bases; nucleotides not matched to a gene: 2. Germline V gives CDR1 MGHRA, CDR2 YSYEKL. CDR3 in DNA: TGCGCCAGCAGCCACGGACAGGGGGTCTACGAGCAGTACTTC. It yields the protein CASSHGQGVYEQYF.

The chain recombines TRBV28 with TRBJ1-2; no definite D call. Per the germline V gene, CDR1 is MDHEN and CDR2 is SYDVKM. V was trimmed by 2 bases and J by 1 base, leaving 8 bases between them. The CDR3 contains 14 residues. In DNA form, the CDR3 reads TGTGCCAGCAGTTTAAGGCAGGTTAACTATGGCTACACCTTC. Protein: CASSLRQVNYGYTF.

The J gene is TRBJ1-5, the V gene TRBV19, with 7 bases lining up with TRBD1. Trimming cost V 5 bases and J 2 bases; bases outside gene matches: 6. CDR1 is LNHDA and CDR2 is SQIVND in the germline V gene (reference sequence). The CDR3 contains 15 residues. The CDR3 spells CASSADRLGNQPQHF. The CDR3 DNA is TGTGCCAGTAGTGCGGACAGGCTCGGCAATCAGCCCCAGCATTTT.

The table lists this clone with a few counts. In nucleotides, the CDR3 is TGTGCCAGCAGCTTCACCCCAATGACAGGGGAGGAGGATGGCTACACCTTC. Encoded protein: CASSFTPMTGEEDGYTF. The chain joins TRBV11-2 to TRBJ1-2, with 8 bases matching TRBD1. Germline CDR1 and CDR2: SGHAT and FQNNGV. The CDR3 is made up of 17 amino acids. With V trimmed by 3 bases and J by 6 bases, 15 bases remained unmatched. The entire variable domain, with the rest obtained from reference TRBV11-2 and TRBJ1-2, is as follows: EAGVAQSPRYKIIEKRQSVAFWCNPISGHATLYWYQQILGQGPKLLIQFQNNGVVDDSQLPKDRFSAERLKGVDSTLKIQPAKLEDSAVYLCASSFTPMTGEEDGYTFGSGTRLTVV.

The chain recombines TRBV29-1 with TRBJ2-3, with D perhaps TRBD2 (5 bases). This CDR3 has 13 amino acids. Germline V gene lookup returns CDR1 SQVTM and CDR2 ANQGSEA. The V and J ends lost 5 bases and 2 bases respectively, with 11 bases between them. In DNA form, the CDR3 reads TGCAGCGTTCGAGCGGCCGTCACAGATACGCAGTATTTT. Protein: CSVRAAVTDTQYF.

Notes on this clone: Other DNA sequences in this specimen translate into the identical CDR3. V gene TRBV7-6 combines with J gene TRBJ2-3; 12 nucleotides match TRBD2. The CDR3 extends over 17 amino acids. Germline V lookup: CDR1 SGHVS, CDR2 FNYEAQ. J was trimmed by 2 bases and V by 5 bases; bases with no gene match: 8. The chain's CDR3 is CASSPGLAGGDTDTQYF. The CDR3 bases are TGTGCCAGCAGCCCAGGGCTAGCGGGGGGGGACACAGATACGCAGTATTTT.

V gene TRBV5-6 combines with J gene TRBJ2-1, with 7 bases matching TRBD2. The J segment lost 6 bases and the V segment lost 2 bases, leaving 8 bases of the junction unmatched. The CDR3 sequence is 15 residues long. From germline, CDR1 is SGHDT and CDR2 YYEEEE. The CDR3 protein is CASSLVTGGINEQFF. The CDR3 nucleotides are TGTGCCAGCAGCTTAGTGACGGGAGGCATCAATGAGCAGTTCTTC.

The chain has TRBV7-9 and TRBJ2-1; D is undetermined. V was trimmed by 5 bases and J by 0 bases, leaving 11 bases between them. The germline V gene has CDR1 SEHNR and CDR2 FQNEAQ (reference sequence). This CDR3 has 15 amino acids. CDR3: CASSPRGSSYNEQFF. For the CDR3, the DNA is TGTGCCAGCAGCCCCCGCGGTAGCTCCTACAATGAGCAGTTCTTC.

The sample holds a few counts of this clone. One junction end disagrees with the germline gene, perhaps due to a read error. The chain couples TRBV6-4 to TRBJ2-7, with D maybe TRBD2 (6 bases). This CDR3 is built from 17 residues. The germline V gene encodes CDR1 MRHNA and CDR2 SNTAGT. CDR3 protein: CASSYSKPSATSYEQYF. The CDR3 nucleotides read TGTGCCAGCAGTTACTCGAAGCCTAGCGCGACCTCCTACGAGCAGTACTTC.